Below, one T cell receptor beta chain is given with its context. The entry originates in a study of CD8+ T cells in alopecia areata. Germline V gives CDR1 SNHLY, CDR2 FYNNEI. Trimming cost V 4 bases and J 2 bases; bases outside gene matches: 5. The CDR3 spans 15 residues. Treatment of the sample: oral pan-JAK inhibitor, 5-10 mg twice daily. Reverse transcribed after extraction, RNA yielded cDNA as the sequencing template. Sequencing used immunoSEQ multiplex PCR; TCRdb keeps in-frame clones, though not all of them. The sample contains more than 95,000 clones, under 65% of which appear only once. The receptor's source is a human donor with alopecia areata. The sample consisted of CD4+ T cells sorted from blood, taken at week 4, from a patient treated with tofacitinib. The rearrangement joins TRBV2 to TRBJ2-5; TRBD2 matches at 9 bases. The CDR3 nucleotides are TGTGCCAGCAGTGGAGTAGCGGGAGAACAAGAGACCCAGTACTTC. Its translation: CASSGVAGEQETQYF.